This TCR beta chain is from a study of control samples from healthy donors and cancer patients. The assay was immunoSEQ multiplex PCR, and TCRdb's table has in-frame clones only and misses some. Altogether 190,000 or so clones are present, over 85% being singletons, with the ten largest covering about 1.5%. CDR1 is MDHEN, CDR2 SYDVKM, per germline. This CDR3 region has 14 residues. The ends were cut back, 6 bases at V and 4 bases at J, with 13 bases in the middle. J is TRBJ1-5 and V is TRBV28; D gene uncertain. This TCR was recovered from a man aged 18 to 29 in good health. The sample taken for sequencing was blood. CDR3 in amino acids: CASRQSKGNQPQHF. CDR3 bases: TGTGCCAGCAGGCAAAGTAAGGGTAATCAGCCCCAGCATTTT.